This T cell receptor beta chain comes out of a study of blood T cell repertoires in COVID-19. The V and J ends lost 10 bases and 0 bases, in that order; junction bases with no gene match: 10. There are 16 residues in the CDR3. Germline CDR1 is MNHNY and CDR2 is SVGAGI (reference sequence). Assay: immunoSEQ multiplex PCR; the TCRdb copy retains only in-frame clones and omits some. The repertoire holds about 180,000 clones, with 88% as singletons. The rearrangement uses TRBV6-6 and TRBJ1-3; 9 nucleotides agree with TRBD1. Sequencing was performed on PBMCs or T cells enriched from blood (not recorded which). The clonotype was recovered from a woman between 18 and 29 years old who had recovered from COVID-19. This CDR3 reads CATRDRETGSGNTIYF. For the CDR3, the DNA is TGTGCCACACGGGACAGGGAGACAGGCTCTGGAAACACCATATATTTT.